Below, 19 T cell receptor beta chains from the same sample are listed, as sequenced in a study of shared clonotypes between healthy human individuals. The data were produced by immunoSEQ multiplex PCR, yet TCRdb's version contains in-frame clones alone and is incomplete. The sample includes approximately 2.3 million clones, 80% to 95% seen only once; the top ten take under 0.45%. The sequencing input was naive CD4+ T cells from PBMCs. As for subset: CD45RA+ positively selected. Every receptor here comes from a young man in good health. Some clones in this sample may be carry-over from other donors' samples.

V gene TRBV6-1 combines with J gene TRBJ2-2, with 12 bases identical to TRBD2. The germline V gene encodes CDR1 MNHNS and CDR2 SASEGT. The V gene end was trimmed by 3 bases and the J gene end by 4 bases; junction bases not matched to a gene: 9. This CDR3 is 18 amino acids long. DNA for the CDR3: TGTGCCAGCAGTGATCTAGCGGGAGGGCCCTTTTCCACCGGGGAGCTGTTTTTT. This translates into CASSDLAGGPFSTGELFF.

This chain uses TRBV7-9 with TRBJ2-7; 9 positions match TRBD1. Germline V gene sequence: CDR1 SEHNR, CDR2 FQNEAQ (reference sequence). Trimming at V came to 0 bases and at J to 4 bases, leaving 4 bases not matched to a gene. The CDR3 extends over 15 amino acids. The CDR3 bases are TGTGCCAGCAGCTTAGCCGGGACAGGGAGGTACGAGCAGTACTTC. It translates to CASSLAGTGRYEQYF.

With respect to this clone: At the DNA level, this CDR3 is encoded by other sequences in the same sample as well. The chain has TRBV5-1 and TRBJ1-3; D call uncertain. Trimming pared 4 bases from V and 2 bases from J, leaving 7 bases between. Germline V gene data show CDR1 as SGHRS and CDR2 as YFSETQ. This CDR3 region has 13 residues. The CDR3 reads CASSPGPGNTIYF. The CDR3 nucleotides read TGCGCCAGCAGCCCGGGCCCTGGAAACACCATATATTTT.

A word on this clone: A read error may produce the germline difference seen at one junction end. In nucleotides, the CDR3 is TGTGCCAGCAGTTACTCCTTTAAAACAGGGGGCTTCGGCAATGAGCAGTTCTTC. Its protein product is CASSYSFKTGGFGNEQFF. The genes are TRBV6-4 and TRBJ2-1, with 9 bases fitting TRBD1. Germline V gene data show CDR1 as MRHNA and CDR2 as SNTAGT. The CDR3 is made up of 18 amino acids.

In DNA form, the CDR3 reads TGCGCCAGCAGCGCAATGACAGGAGATAACAATGAGCAGTTCTTC. This gives the protein CASSAMTGDNNEQFF. The J gene is TRBJ2-1, the V gene TRBV5-1, with D tentatively TRBD1 (6 bases). CDR1 and CDR2 from the germline V gene are SGHRS and YFSETQ. The CDR3 has 15 residues. V was clipped by 4 bases and J by 5 bases, with 16 bases between them.

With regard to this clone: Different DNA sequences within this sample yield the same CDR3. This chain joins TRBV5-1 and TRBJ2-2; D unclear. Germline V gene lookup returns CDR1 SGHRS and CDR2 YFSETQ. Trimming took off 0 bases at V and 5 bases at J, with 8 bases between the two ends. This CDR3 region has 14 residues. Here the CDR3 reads CASSLEVNTGELFF. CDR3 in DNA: TGCGCCAGCAGCTTGGAGGTTAATACCGGGGAGCTGTTTTTT.

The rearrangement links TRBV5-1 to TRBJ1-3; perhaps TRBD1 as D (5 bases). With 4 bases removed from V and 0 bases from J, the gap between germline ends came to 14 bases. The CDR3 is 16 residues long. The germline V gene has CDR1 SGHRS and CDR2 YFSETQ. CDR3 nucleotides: TGCGCCAGCAGCACGGGGGGGACCGACTCTGGAAACACCATATATTTT. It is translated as CASSTGGTDSGNTIYF. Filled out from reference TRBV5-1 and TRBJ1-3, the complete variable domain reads KAGVTQTPRYLIKTRGQQVTLSCSPISGHRSVSWYQQTPGQGLQFLFEYFSETQRNKGNFPGRFSGRQFSNSRSEMNVSTLELGDSALYLCASSTGGTDSGNTIYFGEGSWLTVV.

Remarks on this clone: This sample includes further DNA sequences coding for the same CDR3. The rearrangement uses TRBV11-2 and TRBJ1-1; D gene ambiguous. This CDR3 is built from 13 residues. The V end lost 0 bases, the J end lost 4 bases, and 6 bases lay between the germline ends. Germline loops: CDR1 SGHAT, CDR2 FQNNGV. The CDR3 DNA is TGTGCCAGCAGCTTAGAAGGCGGCACTGAAGCTTTCTTT. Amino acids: CASSLEGGTEAFF.

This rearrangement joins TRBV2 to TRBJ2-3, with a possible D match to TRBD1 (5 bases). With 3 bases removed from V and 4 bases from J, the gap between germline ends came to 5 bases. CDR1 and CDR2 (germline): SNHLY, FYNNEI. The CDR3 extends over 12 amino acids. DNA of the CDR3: TGTGCCAGCAGTGAGGGGCCAGATACGCAGTATTTT. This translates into CASSEGPDTQYF.

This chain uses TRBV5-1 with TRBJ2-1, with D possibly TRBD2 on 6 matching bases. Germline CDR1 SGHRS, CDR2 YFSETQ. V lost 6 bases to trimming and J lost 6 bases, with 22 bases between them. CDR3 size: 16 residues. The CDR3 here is CASTPRGAGPGNEQFF. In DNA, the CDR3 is TGCGCCAGCACCCCGAGGGGAGCGGGCCCGGGCAATGAGCAGTTCTTC.

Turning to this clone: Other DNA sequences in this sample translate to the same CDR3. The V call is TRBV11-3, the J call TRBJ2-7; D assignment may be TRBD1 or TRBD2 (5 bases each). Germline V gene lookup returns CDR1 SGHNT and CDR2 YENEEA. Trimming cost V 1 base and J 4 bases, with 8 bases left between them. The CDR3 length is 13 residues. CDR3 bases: TGTGCCAGCAGCTTAGGGGGGTCTTACGAGCAGTACTTC. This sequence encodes CASSLGGSYEQYF.

As DNA, the CDR3 is TGTGCCAGCAGCGTGGAAACAGTGGGGGGTACGCAGTATTTT. This codes for CASSVETVGGTQYF. The chain employs TRBV9 and TRBJ2-3; possibly TRBD2 for D (6 bases). The CDR3 covers 14 residues. V lost 2 bases, J lost 8 bases, and 15 bases lay in between. CDR1 and CDR2 from the germline V gene are SGDLS and YYNGEE.

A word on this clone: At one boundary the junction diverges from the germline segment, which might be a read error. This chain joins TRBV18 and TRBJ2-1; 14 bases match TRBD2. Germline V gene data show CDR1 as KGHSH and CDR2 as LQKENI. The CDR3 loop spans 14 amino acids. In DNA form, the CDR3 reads TGTGCCAGCTCACCCACCGGGACTAGCGGGAGCGAGGTCTTC. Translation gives CASSPTGTSGSEVF.

This chain's CDR3 is CASSLAGGSTDTQYF. CDR3 DNA: TGTGCCAGCAGCTTAGCGGGAGGGAGCACAGATACGCAGTATTTT. J is TRBJ2-3 and V is TRBV11-3, with 8 bases identical to TRBD2. The V segment lost 1 base and the J segment 0 bases; nucleotides outside the gene matches: 0. The length of the CDR3 is 15 residues. The V gene's germline CDR1 is SGHNT and CDR2 YENEEA.

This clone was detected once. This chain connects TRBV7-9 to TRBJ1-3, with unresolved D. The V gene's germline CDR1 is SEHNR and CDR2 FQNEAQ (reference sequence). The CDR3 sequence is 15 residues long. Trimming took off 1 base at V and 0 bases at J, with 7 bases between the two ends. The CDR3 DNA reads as TGTGCCAGCAGCTTAGGACTTTCCTCTGGAAACACCATATATTTT. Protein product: CASSLGLSSGNTIYF.

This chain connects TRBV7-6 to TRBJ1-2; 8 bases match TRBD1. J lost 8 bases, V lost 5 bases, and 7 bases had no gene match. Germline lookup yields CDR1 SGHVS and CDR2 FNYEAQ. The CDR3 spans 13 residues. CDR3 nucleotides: TGTGCCAGCAGCCTGGACAGGGTGGGGGGCTACACCTTC. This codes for CASSLDRVGGYTF.

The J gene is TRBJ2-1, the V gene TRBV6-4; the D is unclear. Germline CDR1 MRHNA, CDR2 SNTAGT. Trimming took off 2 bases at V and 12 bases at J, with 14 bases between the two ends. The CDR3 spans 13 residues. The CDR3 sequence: CASSDGWATRQFF. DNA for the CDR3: TGTGCCAGCAGTGACGGGTGGGCGACTCGGCAGTTCTTC.

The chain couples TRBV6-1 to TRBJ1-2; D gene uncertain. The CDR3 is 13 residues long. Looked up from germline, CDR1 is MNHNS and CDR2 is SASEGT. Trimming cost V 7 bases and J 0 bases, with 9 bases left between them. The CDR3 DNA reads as TGTGCCAGCATCCTTGCAACTAACTATGGCTACACCTTC. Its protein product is CASILATNYGYTF.

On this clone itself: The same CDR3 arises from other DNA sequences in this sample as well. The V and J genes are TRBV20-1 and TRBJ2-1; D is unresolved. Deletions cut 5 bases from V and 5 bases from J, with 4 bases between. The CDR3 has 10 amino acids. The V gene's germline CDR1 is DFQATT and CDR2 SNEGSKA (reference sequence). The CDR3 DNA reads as TGCAGTGCTCTCGACAATGAGCAGTTCTTC. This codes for CSALDNEQFF.